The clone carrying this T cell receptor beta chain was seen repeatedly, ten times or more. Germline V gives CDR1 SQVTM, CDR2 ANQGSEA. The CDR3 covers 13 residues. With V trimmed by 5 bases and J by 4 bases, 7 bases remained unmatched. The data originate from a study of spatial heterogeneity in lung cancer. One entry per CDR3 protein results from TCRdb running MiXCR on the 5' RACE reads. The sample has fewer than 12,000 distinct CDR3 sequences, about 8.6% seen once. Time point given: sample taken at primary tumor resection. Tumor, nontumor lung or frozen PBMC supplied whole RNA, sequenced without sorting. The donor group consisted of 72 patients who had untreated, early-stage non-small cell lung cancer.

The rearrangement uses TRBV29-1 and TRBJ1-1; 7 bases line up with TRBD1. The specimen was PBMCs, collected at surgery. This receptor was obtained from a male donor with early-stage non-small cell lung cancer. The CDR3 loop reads CSVKQGTATEAFF. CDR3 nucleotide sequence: TGCAGCGTTAAACAGGGGACTGCCACTGAAGCTTTCTTT.